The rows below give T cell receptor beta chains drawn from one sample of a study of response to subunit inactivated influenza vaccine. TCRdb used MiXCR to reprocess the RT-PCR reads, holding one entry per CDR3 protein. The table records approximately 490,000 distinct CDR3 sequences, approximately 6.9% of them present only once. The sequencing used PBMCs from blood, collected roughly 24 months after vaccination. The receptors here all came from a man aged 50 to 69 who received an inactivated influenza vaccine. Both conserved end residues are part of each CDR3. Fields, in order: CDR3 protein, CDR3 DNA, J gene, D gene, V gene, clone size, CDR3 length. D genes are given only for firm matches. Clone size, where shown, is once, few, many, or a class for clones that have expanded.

CASSLSRGLDIQYF TGTGCCAGCAGCTTAAGCAGGGGGCTGGACATTCAGTACTTC TRBJ2-4 TRBD1 TRBV7-8 few 14
CASSSEVTGELFF TGTGCCAGCAGCTCAGAGGTCACCGGGGAGCTGTTTTTT TRBJ2-2 . TRBV7-2 . 13
CASSEITGSTDTQYF TGTGCCAGCAGTGAAATAACAGGCAGCACAGATACGCAGTATTTT TRBJ2-3 . TRBV6-1 . 15
CASSKYTGTGISEQYF TGTGCCAGCAGCAAATATACCGGGACAGGGATCAGCGAGCAGTACTTC TRBJ2-7 . TRBV21-1 few 16
CSGGFFRDSPYNEQFF TGCAGCGGCGGATTTTTCCGGGACAGTCCCTACAATGAGCAGTTCTTC TRBJ2-1 TRBD1 TRBV29-1 . 16
CASSLAGDPQFF TGTGCCAGCAGCTTAGCGGGAGATCCTCAGTTCTTC TRBJ2-1 . TRBV7-2 many 12
CASSVQGAGTGELFF TGTGCCAGCAGTGTTCAGGGGGCCGGCACCGGGGAGCTGTTTTTT TRBJ2-2 TRBD1 TRBV2 few 15
CASSLAGTLGVYEQYF TGTGCCAGCAGCTTAGCGGGGACACTGGGGGTATACGAGCAGTACTTC TRBJ2-7 . TRBV7-2 few 16
CASSQVLKDYEQYF TGCGCCAGCAGCCAAGTTTTAAAGGACTACGAGCAGTACTTC TRBJ2-7 . TRBV4-3 . 14
CASSPLFSFGPQHF TGTGCCAGCAGTCCCCTTTTCTCCTTTGGGCCCCAGCATTTT TRBJ1-5 . TRBV12-3/TRBV12-4 . 14
CASSLAGTVRNEKLFF TGCGCCAGCAGCTTGGCGGGGACCGTTAGGAATGAAAAACTGTTTTTT TRBJ1-4 . TRBV5-1 many 16
CASRETTGTGELFF TGTGCCAGCAGGGAGACTACAGGGACCGGGGAGCTGTTTTTT TRBJ2-2 . TRBV9 few 14
CASSLTSSGGIKATQYF TGCGCCAGCAGCTTGACATCAAGTGGCGGGATTAAGGCTACGCAGTATTTT TRBJ2-3 . TRBV5-1 . 17
CASSTDRDSYEQYF TGTGCCAGCAGCACCGACAGGGATTCCTACGAGCAGTACTTC TRBJ2-7 TRBD1 TRBV11-1 few 14
CASRPGTGVSYEQYF TGTGCCAGCAGGCCTGGGACAGGGGTCTCCTACGAGCAGTACTTC TRBJ2-7 TRBD1 TRBV25-1 . 15
CASSSTAGTSGSGELFF TGCGCCAGCAGCTCGACAGCCGGGACTAGCGGGAGCGGGGAGCTGTTTTTT TRBJ2-2 TRBD2 TRBV5-1 . 17
CSAPPSGRAADTQYF TGCAGTGCACCCCCTAGCGGGAGGGCCGCAGATACGCAGTATTTT TRBJ2-3 TRBD2 TRBV20-1 . 15
CAISEGQTRYEQYF TGTGCCATCAGTGAGGGACAGACCCGGTACGAGCAGTACTTC TRBJ2-7 . TRBV10-3 . 14
CAIRDPGQGNEQYF TGTGCCATCAGGGATCCGGGACAGGGTAACGAGCAGTACTTC TRBJ2-7 TRBD1 TRBV10-3 many 14
CASSDFSGRAFTDTQYF TGTGCCAGCAGTGATTTCAGCGGGAGGGCCTTCACAGATACGCAGTATTTT TRBJ2-3 TRBD2 TRBV6-1 . 17
CASSNIRRAEQYF TGTGCCAGCAGCAATATTCGGAGGGCCGAGCAGTACTTC TRBJ2-7 . TRBV6-2/TRBV6-3 . 13
CASRGQAVKSTEAFF TGTGCCAGCAGGGGACAGGCGGTTAAGAGCACTGAAGCTTTCTTT TRBJ1-1 TRBD1 TRBV12-3/TRBV12-4 few 15
CASSSTRTVSYEQYF TGTGCCAGCAGCTCGACGCGGACAGTCTCCTACGAGCAGTACTTC TRBJ2-7 . TRBV5-5 few 15
CASSLGYWKFF TGTGCCAGCAGCTTAGGGTACTGGAAGTTCTTC TRBJ2-1 . TRBV11-2 many 11
CASSQDYFNSYEQYF TGTGCCAGCAGCCAAGACTACTTCAATTCCTACGAGCAGTACTTC TRBJ2-7 . TRBV4-2 . 15
CASSNGPSYEQYF TGCGCCAGCAGCAACGGGCCTTCCTACGAGCAGTACTTC TRBJ2-7 . TRBV5-1 few 13
CASSYSNAEMGNTIYF TGTGCCAGCAGTTACTCGAATGCAGAAATGGGAAACACCATATATTTT TRBJ1-3 . TRBV6-5 few 16
CASSLAGTLTYNEQFF TGCGCCAGCAGCCTCGCCGGGACACTGACCTACAATGAGCAGTTCTTC TRBJ2-1 . TRBV5-1 many 16